Shown below are 28 T cell receptor beta chains from a single sample sequenced in a study of blood T cell repertoires in COVID-19. Some clones are missing from TCRdb's copy, which holds only in-frame ones; the method was immunoSEQ multiplex PCR. The sample holds under 200,000 clones, around 80% seen once. The material sequenced was PBMCs or T cells enriched from blood (not recorded which). The receptors here all came from a man aged 45-65 years who had recovered from COVID-19.

The chain employs TRBV12-3 or TRBV12-4 and TRBJ2-5, with D hard to call. The V end lost 2 bases, the J end lost 6 bases, and 10 bases lay between the germline ends. The CDR3 extends over 13 amino acids. CDR3 DNA: TGTGCCAGCAGTTTAAAGCCCTTGCAGACCCAGTACTTC. Its protein is CASSLKPLQTQYF.

This clone was picked up one time. This rearrangement joins TRBV7-9 to TRBJ2-7, with a possible D match to TRBD2 (7 bases). The CDR3 sequence is 14 residues long. Deletions cut 5 bases from V and 5 bases from J, with 16 bases between. The germline V gene encodes CDR1 SEHNR and CDR2 FQNEAQ (reference sequence). This CDR3 is CASSPRGGGNEQYF. CDR3 DNA: TGTGCCAGCAGCCCCCGAGGGGGAGGGAACGAGCAGTACTTC. The full variable domain, completed using reference TRBV7-9 and TRBJ2-7, is DTGVSQNPRHKITKRGQNVTFRCDPISEHNRLYWYRQTLGQGPEFLTYFQNEAQLEKSRLLSDRFSAERPKGSFSTLEIQRTEQGDSAMYLCASSPRGGGNEQYFGPGTRLTVT.

The chain couples TRBV9 to TRBJ2-3; unclear D gene. The V end lost 3 bases, the J end lost 6 bases, and 20 bases lay between the germline ends. Germline-derived CDR1 and CDR2 are SGDLS and YYNGEE. The CDR3 runs 16 residues. CDR3 loop: CASSAPHTASLDTQYF. The CDR3 DNA reads as TGTGCCAGCAGCGCCCCCCACACGGCTAGTCTGGATACGCAGTATTTT.

The rearrangement links TRBV7-3 to TRBJ2-7, with 11 positions matching TRBD1. V lost 4 bases, J lost 4 bases, and 0 bases stayed unmatched. The length of the CDR3 is 13 residues. In germline, CDR1 is SGHTA, CDR2 FQGTGA. In DNA form, the CDR3 reads TGTGCCAGCAGCTGGGACAGGGGGTACGAGCAGTACTTC. It is translated as CASSWDRGYEQYF.

This chain joins TRBV4-2 and TRBJ1-1; no firm D call. V was pared by 5 bases and J by 0 bases, with 7 bases between. CDR3 length: 13 residues. Germline V gene sequence: CDR1 LGHNA, CDR2 YNFKEQ. This CDR3 is CASSSRVNTEAFF. Written as DNA, the CDR3 is TGTGCCAGCAGCTCCCGGGTGAACACTGAAGCTTTCTTT.

The rearrangement joins TRBV6-1 to TRBJ1-4; D call uncertain. V was trimmed by 1 base and J by 4 bases, leaving 7 bases between them. The CDR3 runs to 14 residues. Germline V gene lookup returns CDR1 MNHNS and CDR2 SASEGT. DNA of the CDR3: TGTGCCAGCAGTGAAGGGTCGGGTAATGAAAAACTGTTTTTT. It translates to CASSEGSGNEKLFF.

The gene calls are TRBV7-3 and TRBJ2-7; a weak D match, TRBD1 (5 bases). The CDR3 length is 13 residues. Germline CDR1 and CDR2: SGHTA and FQGTGA. V lost 2 bases and J lost 3, with 8 bases in between. The CDR3 loop is CASSLDRFYEQYF. In DNA, the CDR3 is TGTGCCAGCAGCTTAGACAGATTCTACGAGCAGTACTTC.

The chain is built from TRBV3-1 (or the pseudogene TRBV3-2) and TRBJ1-1, with D unresolved. The V gene's germline CDR1 is LGHDT and CDR2 YNNKEL (reference sequence). The CDR3 length is 14 residues. V was trimmed by 4 bases and J by 2 bases, leaving 11 bases between them. Here the CDR3 reads CASSPLYSNTEAFF. Written as DNA, the CDR3 is TGTGCCAGCAGCCCCTTATACAGCAACACTGAAGCTTTCTTT.

The V and J genes are TRBV4-2 and TRBJ2-3, with D possibly TRBD1 on 6 matching bases. The CDR3 is 15 residues long. Trimming removed 1 base from V and 0 bases from J, with 8 bases in between. CDR1 is LGHNA, CDR2 YNFKEQ, per germline. DNA for the CDR3: TGTGCCAGCAGCCAAGGCGGACAGAGCACAGATACGCAGTATTTT. Translated: CASSQGGQSTDTQYF.

V gene TRBV6-4 combines with J gene TRBJ2-3; a weak D match, TRBD1 (6 bases). This CDR3 has 12 residues. Trimming removed 8 bases from V and 6 bases from J, with 12 bases in between. Looked up from germline, CDR1 is MRHNA and CDR2 is SNTAGT. DNA of the CDR3: TGTGCCAGCCTTGGACAGAGGGATACGCAGTATTTT. Its protein is CASLGQRDTQYF.

The chain couples TRBV27 to TRBJ2-7; TRBD1 matches at 7 bases. CDR3 length: 16 residues. Germline lookup yields CDR1 MNHEY and CDR2 SMNVEV (reference sequence). V gave up 6 bases and J gave up 3 bases; unmatched junction bases: 14. CDR3 sequence (DNA): TGTGCCAGCAGCTGGGGTCGGACAGGAAAATACTACGAGCAGTACTTC. This gives the protein CASSWGRTGKYYEQYF.

This clone showed up just a few times. For the CDR3, the DNA is TGTGCCAGCAAGTCGGATCCGGGGGGCTCCTACGAGCAGTACTTC. Protein sequence: CASKSDPGGSYEQYF. The chain joins TRBV2 to TRBJ2-7; 7 nucleotides match TRBD2. V was pared by 7 bases and J by 0 bases, with 9 bases of the junction left unmatched. The CDR3 has 15 amino acids. CDR1 SNHLY and CDR2 FYNNEI come from the germline V gene.

This chain uses TRBV15 with TRBJ1-2, with 7 bases identical to TRBD1. The CDR3 covers 15 residues. Germline lookup yields CDR1 LNHNV and CDR2 YYDKDF (reference sequence). V lost 3 bases and J lost 2; bases outside the gene matches: 6. CDR3 amino acids: CATSRPQGKNYGYTF. DNA for the CDR3: TGTGCCACCAGCAGGCCACAGGGGAAGAACTATGGCTACACCTTC.

The table lists this clone with a count of one. The chain recombines TRBV5-5 with TRBJ2-2; D unresolved. V lost 1 base and J 7 bases, leaving 8 bases between the germline ends. This CDR3 has 13 residues. Germline CDR1 and CDR2: SGHKS and YYEKEE (reference sequence). CDR3 sequence (DNA): TGTGCCAGCAGCTTGACCGCGAACGGGGAGCTGTTTTTT. Its protein is CASSLTANGELFF. Supplemented by reference TRBV5-5 and TRBJ2-2, the full variable domain reads DAGVTQSPTHLIKTRGQQVTLRCSPISGHKSVSWYQQVLGQGPQFIFQYYEKEERGRGNFPDRFSARQFPNYSSELNVNALLLGDSALYLCASSLTANGELFFGEGSRLTVL.

Details on this clone: Different DNA sequences within this sample yield the same CDR3. The chain has TRBV5-1 and TRBJ1-1; D not certain. Trimming took off 0 bases at V and 1 base at J, with 10 bases between the two ends. The CDR3 consists of 15 residues. Germline V gene data show CDR1 as SGHRS and CDR2 as YFSETQ. The chain's CDR3 is CASSLDGRPNTEAFF. CDR3 DNA: TGCGCCAGCAGCTTGGACGGCAGGCCGAACACTGAAGCTTTCTTT.

The chain couples TRBV6-5 to TRBJ1-2; D gene unclear. This CDR3 is built from 14 residues. The germline V gene has CDR1 MNHEY and CDR2 SVGAGI. V was clipped by 6 bases and J by 2 bases, with 13 bases between them. The CDR3 sequence is CASSRSPGNYGYTF. Written as DNA, the CDR3 is TGTGCCAGCAGCCGTAGCCCGGGAAACTATGGCTACACCTTC.

The rearrangement links TRBV5-1 to TRBJ2-7; 7 bases are a match to TRBD1. The length of the CDR3 is 17 residues. Germline trimming cut 0 bases from V and 0 bases from J; bases unmatched to any gene: 9. The V gene's germline CDR1 is SGHRS and CDR2 YFSETQ. The CDR3 spells CASSLGADRDPSYEQYF. DNA for the CDR3: TGCGCCAGCAGCTTGGGGGCCGACAGGGATCCCTCCTACGAGCAGTACTTC.

This clone was recorded once. The V gene is TRBV19, the J gene TRBJ2-1, with 7 bases aligning to TRBD2. The CDR3 loop spans 15 amino acids. The trim removed 5 bases at V and 4 bases at J, leaving 8 bases unmatched. The germline CDR1 and CDR2 sequences are LNHDA and SQIVND (reference sequence). This CDR3 is CASSPTAGEYNEQFF. In DNA form, the CDR3 reads TGTGCCAGTAGTCCGACGGCGGGAGAATACAATGAGCAGTTCTTC.

This sequence joins TRBV2 and TRBJ2-7, with TRBD1 identical over 10 bases. V dropped 8 bases and J dropped 4; count of bases not matched to a gene: 2. This CDR3 has 12 amino acids. The germline CDR1 and CDR2 sequences are SNHLY and FYNNEI. As DNA, the CDR3 is TGTGCCAGCGGACAGGGGGTATACGAGCAGTACTTC. Encoded protein: CASGQGVYEQYF. Variable domain in full (rest from reference TRBV2 and TRBJ2-7): EPEVTQTPSHQVTQMGQEVILRCVPISNHLYFYWYRQILGQKVEFLVSFYNNEISEKSEIFDDQFSVERPDGSNFTLKIRSTKLEDSAMYFCASGQGVYEQYFGPGTRLTVT.

The CDR3 DNA reads TGTGCCATCAGCCGACAGGGGGCAGGCACTGAAGCTTTCTTT. Encoded protein: CAISRQGAGTEAFF. V usage is TRBV10-3 and J usage is TRBJ1-1; TRBD1 matches at 10 bases. J lost 4 bases, V lost 6 bases, and 5 bases had no gene match. The CDR3 loop spans 14 amino acids. The V gene's germline CDR1 is ENHRY and CDR2 SYGVKD.

This chain links TRBV7-9 with TRBJ2-3; 7 bases align to TRBD1. The V segment lost 5 bases and the J segment 3 bases; nucleotides outside the gene matches: 2. The length of the CDR3 is 13 residues. Germline V gene lookup returns CDR1 SEHNR and CDR2 FQNEAQ (reference sequence). The CDR3 DNA follows: TGTGCCAGCAGCCCGGACAGGACAGATACGCAGTATTTT. Encoded protein: CASSPDRTDTQYF.

This clone turned up a few times. This chain links TRBV5-6 with TRBJ2-7, with a weak D call TRBD1 (5 bases). The V and J ends lost 1 base and 3 bases respectively, with 8 bases between them. The CDR3 has 13 residues. Germline V CDR1 and CDR2: SGHDT, YYEEEE. The CDR3 loop reads CASSLLGVYEQYF. In nucleotides, the CDR3 is TGTGCCAGCAGCTTGCTAGGGGTCTACGAGCAGTACTTC.

This chain links TRBV29-1 with TRBJ2-7; 7 positions match TRBD2. This CDR3 spans 14 amino acids. Trimming at V came to 4 bases and at J to 1 base, leaving 7 bases not matched to a gene. The germline V gene encodes CDR1 SQVTM and CDR2 ANQGSEA. CDR3 DNA: TGCAGCGTTGGGGGGGGTTTTGGGTCCTACGAGCAGTACTTC. Its protein product is CSVGGGFGSYEQYF.

The chain has TRBV19 and TRBJ1-5; 7 positions match TRBD1. The length of the CDR3 is 13 residues. The V gene's germline CDR1 is LNHDA and CDR2 SQIVND (reference sequence). J lost 3 bases, V lost 5 bases, and 1 base had no gene match. Here the CDR3 reads CASSDRDNQPQHF. CDR3 DNA sequence: TGTGCCAGTAGTGACAGGGACAATCAGCCCCAGCATTTT.

The rearrangement joins TRBV27 to TRBJ2-6; D remains unclear. Per germline, CDR1 MNHEY and CDR2 SMNVEV (reference sequence). The V end lost 4 bases, the J end lost 0 bases, and 7 bases lay between the germline ends. The CDR3 loop spans 15 amino acids. CDR3 sequence: CASSSRSSGANVLTF. The CDR3 DNA sequence: TGTGCCAGCAGTTCTCGGAGCTCTGGGGCCAACGTCCTGACTTTC.

This chain links TRBV24-1 with TRBJ2-7, with TRBD1 matching 8 bases. The germline V gene encodes CDR1 KGHDR and CDR2 SFDVKD. The CDR3 is 16 amino acids. V lost 4 bases, J lost 3 bases, and 10 bases stayed unmatched. The CDR3 spells CATSDRPGTGYYEQYF. The CDR3 nucleotides are TGTGCCACCAGTGACCGCCCGGGGACAGGATACTACGAGCAGTACTTC.

This clone was counted a few times. The rearrangement uses TRBV7-2 and TRBJ1-1; TRBD1 matches at 9 bases. From germline, CDR1 is SGHTA and CDR2 FQGNSA. V lost 5 bases, J lost 5 bases, and 3 bases stayed unmatched. The CDR3 is made up of 13 amino acids. The CDR3 nucleotides read TGTGCCAGCAGCCTACAGGGGGCTACTGAAGCTTTCTTT. Translated, it gives CASSLQGATEAFF.

This clone was recorded only once. This rearrangement joins TRBV11-2 to TRBJ2-1, with D perhaps matching TRBD1 (5 bases). Germline CDR1 and CDR2: SGHAT and FQNNGV. The CDR3 is 14 amino acids. The V end was cut by 2 bases, the J end by 12 bases, with 17 bases between. CDR3 in DNA: TGTGCCAGCAGCTTAATAGATAGGGGCTGGTGGCAGTTCTTC. Protein: CASSLIDRGWWQFF. The variable domain in full, completed from reference TRBV11-2 and TRBJ2-1, reads EAGVAQSPRYKIIEKRQSVAFWCNPISGHATLYWYQQILGQGPKLLIQFQNNGVVDDSQLPKDRFSAERLKGVDSTLKIQPAKLEDSAVYLCASSLIDRGWWQFFGPGTRLTVL.